The 15 T cell receptor beta chains below were found in one sample sequenced in a study of cytomegalovirus exposure and HLA in healthy donors (dated by TCRdb to the late 2010s). The library was obtained by the immunoSEQ multiplex PCR assay. A mixture of 60 forward primers for TCR Vbeta segments and 13 reverse primers for TCR Jbeta segments was used in the multiplex PCR. TCRdb carries this immuneACCESS record with in-frame sequences only. Its versions omit some clonotypes, under half of them owing to an unresolved V gene in the studies checked, with the rest unexplained. The sample records 140,000 to 150,000 clones, around three quarters of which are singletons. The top ten constitute roughly 3.1% of the sample. The sequenced sample consisted of PBMCs. Receptors were obtained from a middle-aged man in good health and CMV-seropositive.

CDR3 sequence reads: CASSPIWDRPYGYTF. The DNA for the CDR3 is TGTGCCAGCAGCCCAATCTGGGACAGGCCCTATGGCTACACCTTC. The rearrangement uses TRBV11-3 and TRBJ1-2; 8 nucleotides align to TRBD1. This CDR3 is 15 amino acids long. J lost 4 bases, V lost 5 bases, and 9 bases had no gene match. Germline CDR1 SGHNT, CDR2 YENEEA.

CDR3 region: CASSETMSVTDGYTF. The CDR3 DNA sequence: TGTGCCAGCAGTGAAACAATGTCCGTTACCGATGGCTACACCTTC. The rearrangement links TRBV6-1 to TRBJ1-2; D is undetermined. With 2 bases removed from V and 6 bases from J, the gap between germline ends came to 16 bases. The germline gives CDR1 MNHNS, CDR2 SASEGT. The CDR3 spans 15 residues.

This clone was seen only a few times. CDR3 sequence: CASSPTQGTDTQYF. CDR3 nucleotide sequence: TGTGCCAGCAGCCCAACTCAGGGCACAGATACGCAGTATTTT. The chain is built from TRBV7-6 and TRBJ2-3; unclear D gene. The germline V and J ends were trimmed by 5 bases and 1 base, with 10 bases remaining between them. The CDR3 loop spans 14 amino acids. From germline, CDR1 is SGHVS and CDR2 FNYEAQ.

V and J are TRBV10-3 and TRBJ2-7, with D possibly matching TRBD2 (5 bases). The germline CDR1 and CDR2 sequences are ENHRY and SYGVKD. The V end was cut by 5 bases, the J end by 1 base, with 18 bases between. There are 16 residues in the CDR3. The CDR3 nucleotides are TGTGCCATCAGTCGGATGGAGGAATTAGGGTCCTACGAGCAGTACTTC. It encodes CAISRMEELGSYEQYF.

This sequence joins TRBV10-1 and TRBJ2-7; the match to TRBD2 covers 10 bases. CDR3 size: 15 residues. Germline loops: CDR1 WNHNN, CDR2 SYGVQD (reference sequence). Unmatched junction bases numbered 10, after V lost 5 bases and J lost 6 bases. CDR3 DNA sequence: TGCGCCAGCAGTTCCACTAGCGGGGTTCGCGGCGAGCAGTACTTC. The encoded protein is CASSSTSGVRGEQYF.

This chain uses TRBV29-1 with TRBJ2-1; 13 bases are shared with TRBD2. V trimming: 7 bases; J trimming: 4 bases; junction bases outside the gene matches: 28. Germline V gene lookup returns CDR1 SQVTM and CDR2 ANQGSEA. CDR3 length: 22 amino acids. The CDR3 DNA follows: TGCAGCGCTAAACAGGACCCAGGACTAGCGGGGGTTACTATGGGGTTTTACAATGAGCAGTTCTTC. It encodes CSAKQDPGLAGVTMGFYNEQFF.

V usage is TRBV2 and J usage is TRBJ1-1, with a weak D call TRBD1 (6 bases). CDR1 and CDR2 from the germline V gene are SNHLY and FYNNEI. The CDR3 covers 13 residues. Trimming pared 4 bases from V and 10 bases from J, leaving 16 bases between. The DNA for the CDR3 is TGTGCCAGCAGTGGAGGGGGACGGGGGGGAGCTTTCTTT. This sequence encodes CASSGGGRGGAFF. Filled out from reference TRBV2 and TRBJ1-1, the complete variable domain reads EPEVTQTPSHQVTQMGQEVILRCVPISNHLYFYWYRQILGQKVEFLVSFYNNEISEKSEIFDDQFSVERPDGSNFTLKIRSTKLEDSAMYFCASSGGGRGGAFFGQGTRLTVV.

This clone showed up just a few times. The chain joins TRBV19 to TRBJ1-4; no firm D call. The CDR3 runs to 19 residues. Trimming took 2 bases from V and 5 from J, leaving 24 bases between them. Germline CDR1 reads LNHDA; CDR2 reads SQIVND (reference sequence). The CDR3 coding sequence is TGTGCCAGTAGTATAAGTTGGACTTTTCTCCCCTCGCCGAATGAAAAACTGTTTTTT. Translation gives CASSISWTFLPSPNEKLFF.

This rearrangement joins TRBV7-6 to TRBJ2-2; D remains unclear. Germline lookup yields CDR1 SGHVS and CDR2 FNYEAQ. The CDR3 totals 13 residues. V lost 7 bases and J lost 4, with 10 bases in between. CDR3 nucleotides: TGTGCCAGCACGGCGGAGACCACCGGGGAGCTGTTTTTT. The encoded protein is CASTAETTGELFF.

The J gene is TRBJ2-7, the V gene TRBV28; 7 positions agree with TRBD2. Germline V gives CDR1 MDHEN, CDR2 SYDVKM. The V gene end was trimmed by 3 bases and the J gene end by 4 bases; junction bases not matched to a gene: 15. The CDR3 runs 17 residues. CDR3 sequence (DNA): TGTGCCAGCAGTTTGGGAGGGAGAGGGACGGGGGGATACGAGCAGTACTTC. This sequence encodes CASSLGGRGTGGYEQYF.

This clone was counted only a few times. J is TRBJ2-5 and V is TRBV4-1, with 10 nucleotides matching TRBD2. The J call may be faulty, since TRBJ2-7 better matches the DNA end. The CDR3 has 18 residues. The germline V gene has CDR1 MGHRA and CDR2 YSYEKL. The DNA of the CDR3 is TGCGCCAGCAGCCTACAGCCCGGAGGACTAGCGGTCTCCTACGAGCAGTACTTC. Translating it yields CASSLQPGGLAVSYEQYF.

The chain uses TRBV10-1 and TRBJ2-7, with a possible D match to TRBD1 (5 bases). Trimming stripped 6 bases from V and 2 bases from J, with 11 bases between. Germline loops: CDR1 WNHNN, CDR2 SYGVQD (reference sequence). This CDR3 region has 13 residues. CDR3 nucleotide sequence: TGCGCCAGCAGAGGGATGACAGCCTACGAGCAGTACTTC. Translation gives CASRGMTAYEQYF.

This chain links TRBV28 with TRBJ2-1; 11 bases are shared with TRBD1. J was trimmed by 6 bases and V by 6 bases; bases with no gene match: 4. This CDR3 has 14 amino acids. Germline lookup yields CDR1 MDHEN and CDR2 SYDVKM. As DNA, the CDR3 is TGTGCCAGCAGGGGACAGGGGGTCCCCAATGAGCAGTTCTTC. Translating it yields CASRGQGVPNEQFF.

The chain employs TRBV4-1 and TRBJ2-1; 9 bases map to TRBD2. The V gene end was trimmed by 10 bases and the J gene end by 9 bases; junction bases not matched to a gene: 10. The CDR3 covers 13 residues. Germline V CDR1 and CDR2: MGHRA, YSYEKL. The CDR3 region has the DNA TGCGCCACGGGAGCTAGCGGGAAAGTTGAGCAGTTCTTC. It translates to CATGASGKVEQFF.

The chain combines TRBV5-1 with TRBJ1-2; tentatively, D is TRBD1 (5 bases). CDR1 and CDR2 (germline): SGHRS, YFSETQ. The CDR3 is 15 residues long. V gave up 4 bases and J gave up 6 bases, with 19 bases separating them. This chain's CDR3 is CASSPKGSAGHGYTF. In nucleotides, the CDR3 is TGCGCCAGCAGCCCTAAGGGCTCAGCGGGACATGGCTACACCTTC. Full variable domain (outside the CDR3, taken from reference TRBV5-1 and TRBJ1-2): KAGVTQTPRYLIKTRGQQVTLSCSPISGHRSVSWYQQTPGQGLQFLFEYFSETQRNKGNFPGRFSGRQFSNSRSEMNVSTLELGDSALYLCASSPKGSAGHGYTFGSGTRLTVV.